This T cell receptor beta chain was profiled in a study of PD-L1 blockade in urothelial cancer. This CDR3 has 12 amino acids. Trimming left V 0 bases short and J 9 bases short, with 9 bases between. Germline loops: CDR1 SGHKS, CDR2 YYEKEE (reference sequence). The data were produced by immunoSEQ multiplex PCR, yet TCRdb's version contains in-frame clones alone and is incomplete. Of tens of thousands of clones in the sample, roughly 84% were seen once. Time point in this sample: pretreatment peripheral blood. The specimen comprised PBMCs, sampled around atezolizumab (anti-PD-L1) treatment. The TCR sequence derives from an older woman with urothelial cancer. The J gene is TRBJ1-2, the V gene TRBV5-5; D is unclear. The CDR3 sequence: CASSLGGKRYTF. The CDR3 DNA follows: TGTGCCAGCAGCTTGGGAGGAAAGCGCTACACCTTC. The full variable domain, completed using reference TRBV5-5 and TRBJ1-2, is DAGVTQSPTHLIKTRGQQVTLRCSPISGHKSVSWYQQVLGQGPQFIFQYYEKEERGRGNFPDRFSARQFPNYSSELNVNALLLGDSALYLCASSLGGKRYTFGSGTRLTVV.